This entry lists 27 T cell receptor beta chains sequenced from one sample in a study of T cells in Graves' hyperthyroidism and ophthalmopathy. TCR beta CDR3 sequences were amplified from RNA transcripts. The HTBI primer set was used in a first-round RT-PCR of the TCR CDR3. Each CDR3 protein gets one entry after TCRdb re-called the multiplex PCR reads with MiXCR. The sample lists about 480,000 distinct CDR3 sequences, about 20% occurring once. Sequenced sample: blood. The source of these receptors is a woman aged 70-85 years with Graves' ophthalmopathy.

Many counts were recorded for this clonotype. This chain uses TRBV7-3 with TRBJ2-1; possibly TRBD1 for D (6 bases). The CDR3 covers 15 residues. The germline V and J ends were trimmed by 5 bases and 6 bases, with 17 bases remaining between them. Germline V CDR1 and CDR2: SGHTA, FQGTGA. CDR3 region: CASSPGSGTSNEQFF. The CDR3 DNA reads TGTGCCAGCAGCCCCGGCTCCGGGACAAGCAATGAGCAGTTCTTC.

This clonotype has ten or more counts. This chain joins TRBV5-1 and TRBJ2-2; 10 bases align to TRBD2. The trim removed 4 bases at V and 3 bases at J, leaving 3 bases unmatched. This CDR3 has 15 amino acids. CDR1 and CDR2 (germline): SGHRS, YFSETQ. The CDR3 nucleotides read TGCGCCAGCAGCCAGGGACTAGCGTACACCGGGGAGCTGTTTTTT. Encoded protein: CASSQGLAYTGELFF.

This chain joins TRBV14 and TRBJ2-1, with D uncertain. This CDR3 region has 13 residues. The germline V gene encodes CDR1 SGHDN and CDR2 FVKESK. The V end was cut by 1 base, the J end by 5 bases, with 6 bases between. DNA of the CDR3: TGTGCCAGCAGCCAAGTCGGGCACAATGAGCAGTTCTTC. The encoded protein is CASSQVGHNEQFF.

The DNA for the CDR3 is TGTGCCAGCAGCTTGGTCTCTAGCGGGGAATACGAGCAGTACTTC. It codes for CASSLVSSGEYEQYF. V is TRBV5-5 and J is TRBJ2-7; 9 nucleotides align to TRBD2. This CDR3 is built from 15 residues. Germline CDR1 SGHKS, CDR2 YYEKEE (reference sequence). V was pared by 0 bases and J by 4 bases, with 5 bases of the junction left unmatched.

Regarding this clonotype: A single base separates this from a much larger clone, so it may be a read error. The gene calls are TRBV28 and TRBJ2-1, with no clear D. The DNA end is more similar to TRBJ2-7, so the J call may be wrong. The V gene's germline CDR1 is MDHEN and CDR2 SYDVKM. The CDR3 has 13 amino acids. DNA of the CDR3: TGTGCCAGCAGTTTCCCCAGCCCAAATGAGCAGTACTTC. Its translation is CASSFPSPNEQYF.

In its sample, this clonotype was seen a few times. V usage is TRBV2 and J usage is TRBJ1-2; D ambiguous. This CDR3 has 11 residues. The V end was cut by 7 bases, the J end by 3 bases, with 6 bases between. CDR1 and CDR2 from the germline V gene are SNHLY and FYNNEI. CDR3 sequence: CASNGHYGYTF. The CDR3 DNA is TGTGCCAGCAACGGGCACTATGGCTACACCTTC.

The J gene is TRBJ1-5, the V gene TRBV5-5; no clear D. The CDR3 contains 14 residues. Trimming pared 4 bases from V and 5 bases from J, leaving 13 bases between. CDR1 and CDR2 (germline): SGHKS, YYEKEE (reference sequence). The CDR3 DNA reads as TGTGCCAGCAGCCCTCGTTCCGGGGATCAGCCCCAGCATTTT. Translation: CASSPRSGDQPQHF.

The chain recombines TRBV7-2 with TRBJ2-7; 10 nucleotides align to TRBD2. The CDR3 loop spans 15 amino acids. V trimming: 5 bases; J trimming: 3 bases; junction bases outside the gene matches: 7. Germline CDR1 SGHTA, CDR2 FQGNSA. Written as DNA, the CDR3 is TGTGCCAGCAGCCCTCAAGGACTAGCGGTCTACGAGCAGTACTTC. As protein: CASSPQGLAVYEQYF. Full variable domain (rest looked up from reference TRBV7-2 and TRBJ2-7): GAGVSQSPSNKVTEKGKDVELRCDPISGHTALYWYRQSLGQGLEFLIYFQGNSAPDKSGLPSDRFSAERTGGSVSTLTIQRTQQEDSAVYLCASSPQGLAVYEQYFGPGTRLTVT.

V is TRBV3-1 and J is TRBJ2-7, with no clear D. The CDR3 extends over 12 amino acids. Deletions cut 1 base from V and 4 bases from J, with 5 bases between. Per the germline V gene, CDR1 is LGHDT and CDR2 is YNNKEL (reference sequence). The CDR3 DNA reads TGTGCCAGCAGCCAAGTTAATTACGAGCAGTACTTC. Protein product: CASSQVNYEQYF.

This clonotype was recorded at least ten times. The chain employs TRBV7-2 and TRBJ1-1; possible D gene TRBD1, 5 bases. The germline CDR1 and CDR2 sequences are SGHTA and FQGNSA. The CDR3 has 12 residues. V was trimmed by 0 bases and J by 11 bases, leaving 10 bases between them. In DNA, the CDR3 is TGTGCCAGCAGCTTAGCGGGGCTGTACGCTTTCTTT. Translated: CASSLAGLYAFF.

The rearrangement links TRBV2 to TRBJ1-1, with TRBD1 as a possible D gene (5 bases). The length of the CDR3 is 15 residues. CDR1 is SNHLY, CDR2 FYNNEI, per germline. V was cut by 6 bases and J by 4 bases, with 18 bases left in between. In DNA form, the CDR3 reads TGTGCCAGCAGGTTAGAGCAGGGTATTGGCACTGAAGCTTTCTTT. It yields the protein CASRLEQGIGTEAFF.

This clonotype was seen only a few times. V is TRBV11-2 and J is TRBJ2-7, with unresolved D. The CDR3 contains 13 residues. The V and J ends lost 5 bases and 4 bases respectively, with 12 bases between them. Germline assignment: CDR1 SGHAT and CDR2 FQNNGV. The CDR3, as DNA: TGTGCCAGCAGCGGGCTGTCCCCGTACGAGCAGTACTTC. Translation: CASSGLSPYEQYF.

The chain couples TRBV19 to TRBJ1-1, with a possible D match to TRBD1 (6 bases). Trimming cost V 8 bases and J 5 bases, with 12 bases left between them. The CDR3 runs 12 residues. Germline V gene lookup returns CDR1 LNHDA and CDR2 SQIVND (reference sequence). CDR3 in amino acids: CASLKQGTEAFF. CDR3 DNA sequence: TGTGCCAGTCTGAAACAGGGTACTGAAGCTTTCTTT.

At least ten counts were recorded for this clonotype. The chain is built from TRBV12-3 or TRBV12-4 and TRBJ2-3, with D possibly TRBD1 on 5 matching bases. V lost 7 bases to trimming and J lost 7 bases, with 18 bases between them. The CDR3 length is 14 residues. DNA for the CDR3: TGTGCCAGCACCCGGCAGGGCTCCAGGAATACGCAGTATTTT. Translated, it gives CASTRQGSRNTQYF.

This clonotype was counted at least ten times. This chain uses TRBV4-3 with TRBJ1-1, with 8 bases fitting TRBD1. V dropped 0 bases and J dropped 4; count of bases not matched to a gene: 7. CDR3 size: 16 residues. Germline V gene lookup returns CDR1 LGHNA and CDR2 YSLEER. Here the CDR3 reads CASSQETGGGSTEAFF. CDR3 DNA sequence: TGCGCCAGCAGCCAAGAAACAGGGGGGGGAAGCACTGAAGCTTTCTTT.

There are a few counts of this clonotype. The V and J genes are TRBV30 and TRBJ2-5; the D gene is possibly TRBD1 (5 bases). The CDR3 is 13 residues long. The V gene lost 3 bases and the J gene lost 0 bases, with 8 bases spanning the gap. CDR1 is GTSNPN, CDR2 SVGIG, per germline (reference sequence). The CDR3 DNA reads TGTGCCTGGAGCCTGGACAACCAAGAGACCCAGTACTTC. Protein sequence: CAWSLDNQETQYF.

The chain combines TRBV20-1 with TRBJ2-1; no definite D call. Trimming took 0 bases from V and 3 from J, leaving 15 bases between them. This CDR3 is built from 16 residues. Germline values: CDR1 DFQATT, CDR2 SNEGSKA (reference sequence). The CDR3 loop is CSARDMLAINYNEQFF. CDR3 nucleotide sequence: TGCAGTGCTAGAGATATGTTGGCGATCAACTACAATGAGCAGTTCTTC.

The chain has TRBV27 and TRBJ2-1; 9 bases line up with TRBD2. The CDR3 has 16 amino acids. Losses at the gene ends were 6 bases for V and 4 bases for J; bases not matched to a gene: 10. Germline assignment: CDR1 MNHEY and CDR2 SMNVEV (reference sequence). The CDR3 loop reads CASRRGGGGKYNEQFF. The CDR3 nucleotides read TGTGCCAGCAGACGCGGCGGGGGGGGAAAGTACAATGAGCAGTTCTTC.

This chain connects TRBV28 to TRBJ1-3; possibly TRBD1 for D (5 bases). The length of the CDR3 is 15 residues. CDR1 MDHEN and CDR2 SYDVKM come from the germline V gene. Trimming took off 7 bases at V and 1 base at J, with 14 bases between the two ends. CDR3 nucleotides: TGTGCCAGCACCTTAGGAGGGGCTTCTGGAAACACCATATATTTT. Translating it yields CASTLGGASGNTIYF.

A single count supports this clonotype. The gene calls are TRBV6-1 and TRBJ1-5; 8 nucleotides match TRBD1. CDR3 length: 14 residues. CDR1 and CDR2 from the germline V gene are MNHNS and SASEGT. Trimming removed 6 bases from V and 7 bases from J; junction bases left unmatched: 8. The CDR3, as DNA: TGTGCCAGCAGACAGGACAGGGCGTACCAGCCCCAGCATTTT. It encodes CASRQDRAYQPQHF.

This clonotype appeared once. The V gene is TRBV10-3, the J gene TRBJ1-1; D call uncertain. Germline CDR1 reads ENHRY; CDR2 reads SYGVKD. Deletions cut 3 bases from V and 4 bases from J, with 12 bases between. This CDR3 contains 14 residues. CDR3 sequence: CAISENAASTEAFF. The CDR3 nucleotides are TGTGCCATCAGTGAAAATGCAGCCTCCACTGAAGCTTTCTTT.

This clonotype was seen many times. The V and J genes are TRBV11-2 and TRBJ1-2, with TRBD1 matching over 7 bases. The V segment lost 1 base and the J segment 9 bases; nucleotides outside the gene matches: 5. Germline CDR1 reads SGHAT; CDR2 reads FQNNGV. CDR3 length: 13 residues. The chain's CDR3 is CASSLAQGRSYTF. The DNA for the CDR3 is TGTGCCAGCAGCTTAGCACAGGGGAGGAGCTACACCTTC.

The sample holds a few counts of this clonotype. The chain uses TRBV2 and TRBJ1-3; D not certain. The CDR3 loop spans 15 amino acids. Trimming left V 6 bases short and J 4 bases short, with 16 bases between. Germline CDR1 SNHLY, CDR2 FYNNEI. The CDR3, as DNA: TGTGCCAGCAGCCCGGACGGACTAGACGGAAACACCATATATTTT. It is translated as CASSPDGLDGNTIYF.

This clonotype occurred many times. The chain employs TRBV6-1 and TRBJ1-2; D may be TRBD1 (5 bases). The V gene lost 1 base and the J gene lost 3 bases, with 6 bases spanning the gap. CDR1 is MNHNS and CDR2 is SASEGT in the germline V gene. This CDR3 has 13 residues. CDR3 coding DNA: TGTGCCAGCAGTGAAGGGGACTACTATGGCTACACCTTC. This gives the protein CASSEGDYYGYTF.

The chain joins TRBV12-3 or TRBV12-4 to TRBJ1-4; D not certain. The CDR3 sequence is 15 residues long. The V end lost 5 bases, the J end lost 3 bases, and 13 bases lay between the germline ends. The CDR3 DNA follows: TGTGCCAGCAGTCTCCTGGATAGGGCTAATGAAAAACTGTTTTTT. Translation: CASSLLDRANEKLFF.

This rearrangement joins TRBV6-5 to TRBJ2-3, with TRBD1 matching 7 bases. The length of the CDR3 is 14 residues. Losses at the gene ends were 6 bases for V and 7 bases for J; bases not matched to a gene: 10. From germline, CDR1 is MNHEY and CDR2 SVGAGI. The CDR3 nucleotides read TGTGCCAGCAGGTACCCGGACAGGCCGTATACGCAGTATTTT. Protein: CASRYPDRPYTQYF.

This clonotype occurred a few times. The V call is TRBV7-2, the J call TRBJ2-3, with 14 bases aligning to TRBD2. The CDR3 is 18 amino acids. Germline loops: CDR1 SGHTA, CDR2 FQGNSA. With V trimmed by 3 bases and J by 4 bases, 9 bases remained unmatched. This CDR3 is CASSFRGLAGAGADTQYF. Written as DNA, the CDR3 is TGTGCCAGCAGCTTCAGGGGACTAGCGGGAGCGGGAGCAGATACGCAGTATTTT. Supplemented by reference TRBV7-2 and TRBJ2-3, the full variable domain reads GAGVSQSPSNKVTEKGKDVELRCDPISGHTALYWYRQSLGQGLEFLIYFQGNSAPDKSGLPSDRFSAERTGGSVSTLTIQRTQQEDSAVYLCASSFRGLAGAGADTQYFGPGTRLTVL.